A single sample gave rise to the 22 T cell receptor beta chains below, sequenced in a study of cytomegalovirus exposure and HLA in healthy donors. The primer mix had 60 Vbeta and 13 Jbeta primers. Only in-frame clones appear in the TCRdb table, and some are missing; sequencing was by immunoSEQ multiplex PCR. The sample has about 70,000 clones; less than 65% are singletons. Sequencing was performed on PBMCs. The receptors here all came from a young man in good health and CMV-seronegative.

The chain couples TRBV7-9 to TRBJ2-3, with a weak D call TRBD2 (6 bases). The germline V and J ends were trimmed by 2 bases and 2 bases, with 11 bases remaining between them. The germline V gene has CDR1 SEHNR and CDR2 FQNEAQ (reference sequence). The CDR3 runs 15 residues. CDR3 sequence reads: CASSLLGEDTDTQYF. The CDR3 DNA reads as TGTGCCAGCAGCTTATTGGGGGAGGACACAGATACGCAGTATTTT.

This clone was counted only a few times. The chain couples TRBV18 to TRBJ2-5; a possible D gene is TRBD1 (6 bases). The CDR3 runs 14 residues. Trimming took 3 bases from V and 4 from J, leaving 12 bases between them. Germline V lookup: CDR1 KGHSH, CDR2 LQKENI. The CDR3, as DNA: TGTGCCAGCTCACCCGGGACAACGGCAGAGACCCAGTACTTC. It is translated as CASSPGTTAETQYF.

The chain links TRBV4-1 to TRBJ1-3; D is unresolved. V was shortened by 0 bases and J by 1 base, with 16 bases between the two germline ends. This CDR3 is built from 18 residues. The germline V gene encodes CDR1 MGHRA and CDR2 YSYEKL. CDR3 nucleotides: TGCGCCAGCAGCCAAGATTCAGGTCGCCCTAAATCTGGAAACACCATATATTTT. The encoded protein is CASSQDSGRPKSGNTIYF.

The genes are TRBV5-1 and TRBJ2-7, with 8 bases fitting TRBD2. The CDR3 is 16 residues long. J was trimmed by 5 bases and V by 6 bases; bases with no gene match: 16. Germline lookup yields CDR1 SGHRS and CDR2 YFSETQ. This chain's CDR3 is CASKLREGQGKNEQYF. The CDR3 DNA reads TGCGCCAGCAAGCTCCGGGAGGGGCAGGGAAAAAACGAGCAGTACTTC.

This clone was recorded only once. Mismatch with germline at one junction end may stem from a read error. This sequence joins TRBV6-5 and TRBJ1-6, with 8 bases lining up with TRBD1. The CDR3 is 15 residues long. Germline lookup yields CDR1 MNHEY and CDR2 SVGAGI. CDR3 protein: CASSYSQGANSPLHF. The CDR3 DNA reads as TGTGCCAGCAGCTACTCCCAGGGGGCCAATTCACCCCTCCACTTT.

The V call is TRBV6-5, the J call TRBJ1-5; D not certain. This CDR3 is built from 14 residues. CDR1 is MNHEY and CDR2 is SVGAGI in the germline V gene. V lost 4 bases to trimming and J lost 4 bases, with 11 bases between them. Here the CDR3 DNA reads TGTGCCAGCAGTTTAGGAGGCCAAAATCAGCCCCAGCATTTT. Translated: CASSLGGQNQPQHF.

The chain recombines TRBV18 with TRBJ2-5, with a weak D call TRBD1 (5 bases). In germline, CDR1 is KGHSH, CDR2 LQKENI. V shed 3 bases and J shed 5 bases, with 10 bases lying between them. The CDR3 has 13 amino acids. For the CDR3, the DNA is TGTGCCAGCTCACCCGGTAGGGGCGAGACCCAGTACTTC. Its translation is CASSPGRGETQYF.

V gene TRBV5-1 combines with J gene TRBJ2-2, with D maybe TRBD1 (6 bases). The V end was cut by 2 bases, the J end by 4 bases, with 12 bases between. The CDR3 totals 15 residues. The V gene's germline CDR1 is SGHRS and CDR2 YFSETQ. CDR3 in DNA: TGCGCCAGCAGCTTCGGACAGATATCCACCGGGGAGCTGTTTTTT. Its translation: CASSFGQISTGELFF.

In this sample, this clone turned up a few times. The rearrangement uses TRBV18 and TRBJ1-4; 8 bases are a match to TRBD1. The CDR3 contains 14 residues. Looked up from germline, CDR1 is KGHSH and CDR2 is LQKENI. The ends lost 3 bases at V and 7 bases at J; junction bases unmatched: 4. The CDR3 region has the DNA TGTGCCAGCTCACCTGGCCAGGGGGCTGAAAAACTGTTTTTT. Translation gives CASSPGQGAEKLFF. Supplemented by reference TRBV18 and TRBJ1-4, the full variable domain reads NAGVMQNPRHLVRRRGQEARLRCSPMKGHSHVYWYRQLPEEGLKFMVYLQKENIIDESGMPKERFSAEFPKEGPSILRIQQVVRGDSAAYFCASSPGQGAEKLFFGSGTQLSVL.

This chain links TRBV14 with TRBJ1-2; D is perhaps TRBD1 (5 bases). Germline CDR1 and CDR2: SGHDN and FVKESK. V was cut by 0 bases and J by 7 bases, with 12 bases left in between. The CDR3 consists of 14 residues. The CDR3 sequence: CASSQDIWDSGYTF. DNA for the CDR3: TGTGCCAGCAGCCAAGATATATGGGACTCTGGCTACACCTTC.

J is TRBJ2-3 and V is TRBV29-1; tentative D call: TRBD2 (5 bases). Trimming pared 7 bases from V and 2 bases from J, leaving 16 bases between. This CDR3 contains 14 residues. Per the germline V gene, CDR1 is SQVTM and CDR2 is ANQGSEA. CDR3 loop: CSALEGQVTDTQYF. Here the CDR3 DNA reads TGCAGCGCGCTTGAGGGTCAAGTCACAGATACGCAGTATTTT.

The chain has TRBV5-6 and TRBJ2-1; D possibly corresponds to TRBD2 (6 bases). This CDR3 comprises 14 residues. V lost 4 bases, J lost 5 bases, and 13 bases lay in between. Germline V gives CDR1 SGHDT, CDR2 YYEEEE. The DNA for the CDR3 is TGTGCCAGCAGCCCGGCGGGGTCCCACAATGAGCAGTTCTTC. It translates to CASSPAGSHNEQFF.

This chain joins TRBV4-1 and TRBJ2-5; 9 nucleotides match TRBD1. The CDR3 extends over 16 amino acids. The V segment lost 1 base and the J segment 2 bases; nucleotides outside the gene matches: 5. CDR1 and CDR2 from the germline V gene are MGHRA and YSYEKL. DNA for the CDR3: TGCGCCAGCAGCCAAGCCGGGACAGGGATTCAAGAGACCCAGTACTTC. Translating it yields CASSQAGTGIQETQYF.

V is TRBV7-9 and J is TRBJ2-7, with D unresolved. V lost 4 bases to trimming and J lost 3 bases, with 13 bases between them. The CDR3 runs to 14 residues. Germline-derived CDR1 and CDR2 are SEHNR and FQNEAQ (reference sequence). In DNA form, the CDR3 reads TGTGCCAGCAGCTCCGTGCAAGAACACTACGAGCAGTACTTC. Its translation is CASSSVQEHYEQYF.

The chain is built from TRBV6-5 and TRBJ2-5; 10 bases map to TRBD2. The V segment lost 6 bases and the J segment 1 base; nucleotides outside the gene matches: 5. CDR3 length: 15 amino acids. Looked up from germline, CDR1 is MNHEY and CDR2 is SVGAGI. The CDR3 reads CASRSSGGGQETQYF. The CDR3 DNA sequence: TGTGCCAGCAGATCTAGCGGGGGAGGCCAAGAGACCCAGTACTTC.

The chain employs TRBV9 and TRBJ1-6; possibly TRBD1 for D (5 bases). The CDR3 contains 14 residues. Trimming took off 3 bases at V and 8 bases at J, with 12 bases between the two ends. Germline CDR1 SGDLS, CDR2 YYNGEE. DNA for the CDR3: TGTGCCAGCAGCGGGGGGGAATTCCATTCACCCCTCCACTTT. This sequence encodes CASSGGEFHSPLHF. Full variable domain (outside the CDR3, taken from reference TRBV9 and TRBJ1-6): DSGVTQTPKHLITATGQRVTLRCSPRSGDLSVYWYQQSLDQGLQFLIQYYNGEERAKGNILERFSAQQFPDLHSELNLSSLELGDSALYFCASSGGEFHSPLHFGNGTRLTVT.

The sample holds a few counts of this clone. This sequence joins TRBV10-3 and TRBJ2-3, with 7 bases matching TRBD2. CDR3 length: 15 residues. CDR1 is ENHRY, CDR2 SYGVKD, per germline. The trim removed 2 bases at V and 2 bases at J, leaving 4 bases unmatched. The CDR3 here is CAISEPAGITDTQYF. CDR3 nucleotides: TGTGCCATCAGTGAGCCAGCGGGGATCACAGATACGCAGTATTTT.

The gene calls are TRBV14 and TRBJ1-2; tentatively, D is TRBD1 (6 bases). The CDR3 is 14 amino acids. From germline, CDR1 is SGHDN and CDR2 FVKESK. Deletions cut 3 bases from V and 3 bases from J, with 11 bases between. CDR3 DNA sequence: TGTGCCAGCAGCCATACCGACAGGTACTATGGCTACACCTTC. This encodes CASSHTDRYYGYTF.

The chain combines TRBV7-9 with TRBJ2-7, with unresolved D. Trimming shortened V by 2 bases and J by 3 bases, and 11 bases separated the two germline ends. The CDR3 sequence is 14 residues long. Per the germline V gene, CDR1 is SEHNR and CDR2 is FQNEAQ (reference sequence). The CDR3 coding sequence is TGTGCCAGCAGCTTATCTCTGGCGGTCTACGAGCAGTACTTC. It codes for CASSLSLAVYEQYF. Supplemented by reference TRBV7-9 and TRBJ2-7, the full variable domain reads DTGVSQNPRHKITKRGQNVTFRCDPISEHNRLYWYRQTLGQGPEFLTYFQNEAQLEKSRLLSDRFSAERPKGSFSTLEIQRTEQGDSAMYLCASSLSLAVYEQYFGPGTRLTVT.

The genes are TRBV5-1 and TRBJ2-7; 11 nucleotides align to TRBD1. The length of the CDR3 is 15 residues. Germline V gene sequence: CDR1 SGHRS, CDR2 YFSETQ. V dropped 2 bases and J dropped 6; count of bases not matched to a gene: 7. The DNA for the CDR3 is TGCGCCAGCAGCTTTCACGGACAGGGGGCAGGCGAGCAGTACTTC. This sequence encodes CASSFHGQGAGEQYF. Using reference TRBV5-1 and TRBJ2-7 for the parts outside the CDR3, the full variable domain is KAGVTQTPRYLIKTRGQQVTLSCSPISGHRSVSWYQQTPGQGLQFLFEYFSETQRNKGNFPGRFSGRQFSNSRSEMNVSTLELGDSALYLCASSFHGQGAGEQYFGPGTRLTVT.

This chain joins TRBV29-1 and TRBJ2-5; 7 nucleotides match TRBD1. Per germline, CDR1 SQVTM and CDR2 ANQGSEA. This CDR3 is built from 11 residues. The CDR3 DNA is TGCAGGGGGGTACAGGGGGAGACCCAGTACTTC. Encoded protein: CRGVQGETQYF. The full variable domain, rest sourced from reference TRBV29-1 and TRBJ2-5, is SAVISQKPSRDICQRGTSLTIQCQVDSQVTMMFWYRQQPGQSLTLIATANQGSEATYESGFVIDKFPISRPNLTFSTLTVSNMSPEDSSIYLCRGVQGETQYFGPGTRLLVL.

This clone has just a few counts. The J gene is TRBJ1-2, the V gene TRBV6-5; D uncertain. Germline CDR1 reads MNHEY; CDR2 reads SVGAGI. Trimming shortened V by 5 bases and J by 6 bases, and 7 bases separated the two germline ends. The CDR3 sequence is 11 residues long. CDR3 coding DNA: TGTGCCAGCAGTCCCAATCATGGCTACACCTTC. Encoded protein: CASSPNHGYTF.